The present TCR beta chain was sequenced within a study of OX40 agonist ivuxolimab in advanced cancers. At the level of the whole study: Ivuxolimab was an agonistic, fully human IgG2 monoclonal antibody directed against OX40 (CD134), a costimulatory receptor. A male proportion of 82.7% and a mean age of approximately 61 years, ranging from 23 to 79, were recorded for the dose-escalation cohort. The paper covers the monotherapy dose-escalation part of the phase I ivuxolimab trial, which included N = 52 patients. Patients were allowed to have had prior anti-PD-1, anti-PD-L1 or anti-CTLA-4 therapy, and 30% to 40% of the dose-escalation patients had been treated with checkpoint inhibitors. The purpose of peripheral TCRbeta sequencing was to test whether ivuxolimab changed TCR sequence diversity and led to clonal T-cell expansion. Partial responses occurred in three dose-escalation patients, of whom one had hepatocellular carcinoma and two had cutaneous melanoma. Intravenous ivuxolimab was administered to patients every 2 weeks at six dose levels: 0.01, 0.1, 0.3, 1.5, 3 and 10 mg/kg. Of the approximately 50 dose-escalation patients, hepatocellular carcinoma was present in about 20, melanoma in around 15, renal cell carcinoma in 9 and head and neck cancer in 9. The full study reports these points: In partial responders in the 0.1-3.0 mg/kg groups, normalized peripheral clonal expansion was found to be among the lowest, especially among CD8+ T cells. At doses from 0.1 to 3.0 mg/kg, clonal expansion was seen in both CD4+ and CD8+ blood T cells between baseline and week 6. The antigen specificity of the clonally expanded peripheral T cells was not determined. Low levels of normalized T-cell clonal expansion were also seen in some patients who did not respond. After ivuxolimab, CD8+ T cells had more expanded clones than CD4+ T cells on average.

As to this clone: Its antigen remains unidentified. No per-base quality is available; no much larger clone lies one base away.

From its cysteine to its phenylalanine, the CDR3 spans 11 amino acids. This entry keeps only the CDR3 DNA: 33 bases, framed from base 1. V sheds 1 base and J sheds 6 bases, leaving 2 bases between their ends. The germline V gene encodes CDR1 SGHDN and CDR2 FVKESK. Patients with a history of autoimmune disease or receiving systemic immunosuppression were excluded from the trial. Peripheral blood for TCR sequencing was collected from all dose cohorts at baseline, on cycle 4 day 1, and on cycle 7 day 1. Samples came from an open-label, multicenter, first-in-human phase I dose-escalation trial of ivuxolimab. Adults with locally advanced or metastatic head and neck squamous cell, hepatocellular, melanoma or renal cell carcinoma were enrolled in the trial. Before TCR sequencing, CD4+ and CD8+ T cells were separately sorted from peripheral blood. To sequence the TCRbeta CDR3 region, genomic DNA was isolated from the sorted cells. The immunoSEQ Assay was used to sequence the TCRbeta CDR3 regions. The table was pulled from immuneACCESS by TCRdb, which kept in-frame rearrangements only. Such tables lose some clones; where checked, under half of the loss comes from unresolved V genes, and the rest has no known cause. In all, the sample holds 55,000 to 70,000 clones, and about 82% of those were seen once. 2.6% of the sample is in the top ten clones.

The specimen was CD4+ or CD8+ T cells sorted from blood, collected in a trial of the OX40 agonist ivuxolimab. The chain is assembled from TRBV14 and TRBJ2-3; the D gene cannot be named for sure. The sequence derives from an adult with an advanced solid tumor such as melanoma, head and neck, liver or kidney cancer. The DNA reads TGTGCCAGCAGCCAAGTTGATACGCAGTATTTT. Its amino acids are CASSQVDTQYF.